This TCR beta chain was retrieved from a study of cytomegalovirus exposure and HLA in healthy donors. Study context: An early release of data contained about 85 million unique TCRs, which came from HLA-typed donors. Study-level results: High specificity and sensitivity for cytomegalovirus status were reported for the classifier. Using a false discovery rate of 0.05, a later analysis showed that 16,951 TCR beta sequences were associated with HLA alleles. Immune exposure information available was restricted to CMV serostatus.

Deletions cut 5 bases from V and 2 bases from J, with 24 bases between. The CDR3 length is 18 residues. CDR1 and CDR2 from the germline V gene are LNHDA and SQIVND (reference sequence). Turning to this clone: Its antigen is still unknown.

The study ran its PCR with 60 Vbeta and 13 Jbeta primers. The method was immunoSEQ multiplex PCR; TCRdb's version includes in-frame clones alone and lacks a portion of them. The sample has 93,000 or so clones. This TCR derives from a man aged 35 to 55 in good health and CMV-seronegative. The chain combines TRBV19 with TRBJ2-5, with D possibly matching TRBD2 (6 bases). The material sequenced was PBMCs. CDR3 coding DNA: TGTGCCAGTAGTGCCCAAATCACCCGGGACTCACAACAAGAGACCCAGTACTTC. This codes for CASSAQITRDSQQETQYF.